The 19 T cell receptor beta chains below all came from one sample that was sequenced in a study of follicular helper T cells after annual influenza vaccination. Time point defined: 2014-2015 season, pre-vaccination. The table came from immunoSEQ multiplex PCR; TCRdb's copy has only in-frame clones and leaves some out. The table shows 26,000 or so clones, with approximately 78% occurring only once. This material consisted of CXCR5+ CD38- circulating T follicular helper cells from blood, taken on the day of influenza vaccination. Subset: circulating Tfh, non-naive CD4+CXCR5+PD-1+ (ICOS+CD38+ or ICOS-CD38-). The receptors here all came from an adult who received the influenza vaccine.

This clone was seen just once. The chain links TRBV19 to TRBJ2-1; 8 bases match TRBD2. The CDR3 spans 20 residues. Losses at the gene ends were 2 bases for V and 3 bases for J; bases not matched to a gene: 18. The V gene's germline CDR1 is LNHDA and CDR2 SQIVND (reference sequence). The CDR3 bases are TGTGCCAGTAGTATACAGTCCGGAGTGACCGGGACTAGACTCTACAATGAGCAGTTCTTC. Its protein product is CASSIQSGVTGTRLYNEQFF.

This clone turned up a few times. The chain carries TRBV7-2 and TRBJ1-4, with a weak D call TRBD1 (5 bases). Trimming shortened V by 5 bases and J by 8 bases, and 12 bases separated the two germline ends. CDR1 and CDR2 from the germline V gene are SGHTA and FQGNSA. The CDR3 spans 13 residues. This CDR3 reads CASSPGGDEKLFF. CDR3 bases: TGTGCCAGCAGCCCCGGGGGGGACGAAAAACTGTTTTTT.

The chain has TRBV6-6 and TRBJ2-1; a possible D gene is TRBD1 (6 bases). The V gene's germline CDR1 is MNHNY and CDR2 SVGAGI (reference sequence). V was trimmed by 6 bases and J by 4 bases, leaving 19 bases between them. The CDR3 runs 16 residues. The CDR3 protein is CASRNRAPHSYNEQFF. In DNA, the CDR3 is TGTGCCAGCAGAAACAGGGCCCCGCACTCTTACAATGAGCAGTTCTTC.

The chain uses TRBV5-1 and TRBJ2-6, with a tentative D call TRBD1 (6 bases). Germline CDR1 SGHRS, CDR2 YFSETQ. This CDR3 comprises 17 residues. The V end lost 4 bases, the J end lost 0 bases, and 14 bases lay between the germline ends. This chain's CDR3 is CASSPRQVSSGANVLTF. CDR3 nucleotide sequence: TGCGCCAGCAGCCCACGACAGGTTAGCTCTGGGGCCAACGTCCTGACTTTC.

The chain employs TRBV20-1 and TRBJ2-7, with D possibly matching TRBD1 (6 bases). V was shortened by 5 bases and J by 2 bases, with 7 bases between the two germline ends. Germline V CDR1 and CDR2: DFQATT, SNEGSKA (reference sequence). The CDR3 spans 11 residues. Here the CDR3 reads CSARQAYEQYF. The DNA for the CDR3 is TGCAGTGCTCGACAGGCCTACGAGCAGTACTTC.

The chain combines TRBV7-8 with TRBJ1-2; D perhaps matches TRBD1 (6 bases). Germline lookup yields CDR1 SGHVS and CDR2 FQNEAQ. This CDR3 comprises 15 residues. V was pared by 1 base and J by 6 bases, with 15 bases between. The CDR3 coding sequence is TGTGCCAGCAGCTTAGAGCAGGGGACGGGCGATGGCTACACCTTC. Protein: CASSLEQGTGDGYTF.

The V and J genes are TRBV5-4 and TRBJ2-2; D perhaps matches TRBD1 (5 bases). This CDR3 has 16 amino acids. Germline V CDR1 and CDR2: SGHNT, YYREEE (reference sequence). The ends were cut back, 5 bases at V and 1 base at J, with 15 bases in the middle. The CDR3 spells CASSPVQGMNTGELFF. The CDR3 region has the DNA TGTGCCAGCAGTCCCGTGCAGGGAATGAACACCGGGGAGCTGTTTTTT.

In DNA form, the CDR3 reads TGTGCCAGTAGTATAGACACAGACTACGAGCAGTACTTC. It is translated as CASSIDTDYEQYF. The J gene is TRBJ2-7, the V gene TRBV19; D not resolved. CDR3 length: 13 amino acids. In germline, CDR1 is LNHDA, CDR2 SQIVND (reference sequence). Trimming left V 0 bases short and J 3 bases short, with 6 bases between.

The chain joins TRBV5-1 to TRBJ2-1, with a tentative D call TRBD1 (6 bases). Trimming shortened V by 5 bases and J by 10 bases, and 19 bases separated the two germline ends. This CDR3 has 14 residues. Looked up from germline, CDR1 is SGHRS and CDR2 is YFSETQ. The CDR3: CASSPVQGSGEQFF. CDR3 nucleotides: TGCGCCAGCAGTCCGGTCCAGGGGTCGGGGGAGCAGTTCTTC.

V gene TRBV7-9 combines with J gene TRBJ1-3; TRBD1 matches 9 bases. TRBJ2-2 explains the end of the DNA better; the J call may be wrong. CDR1 and CDR2 (germline): SEHNR, FQNEAQ (reference sequence). CDR3 length: 17 residues. This chain's CDR3 is CASSSYLDRGHTGELFF. CDR3 nucleotide sequence: TGTGCCAGCAGCTCGTACCTGGACAGGGGTCACACCGGGGAGCTGTTTTTT.

The rearrangement links TRBV27 to TRBJ2-2; maybe TRBD1 (5 bases). V was trimmed by 4 bases and J by 1 base, leaving 13 bases between them. Per the germline V gene, CDR1 is MNHEY and CDR2 is SMNVEV (reference sequence). The CDR3 loop spans 16 amino acids. The CDR3 DNA reads as TGTGCCAGCAGTTCTGCGCAGGGCGGGAACACCGGGGAGCTGTTTTTT. It codes for CASSSAQGGNTGELFF.

The chain uses TRBV6-1 and TRBJ2-7; D is possibly TRBD1 (6 bases). This CDR3 is built from 13 residues. V was pared by 5 bases and J by 7 bases, with 15 bases between. CDR1 and CDR2 (germline): MNHNS, SASEGT. The CDR3, as DNA: TGTGCCAGCAGTTCCTCAAAGGGGGTGGAGCAGTACTTC. Amino acid sequence: CASSSSKGVEQYF.

J is TRBJ2-3 and V is TRBV28; 9 bases match TRBD2. Germline V gene sequence: CDR1 MDHEN, CDR2 SYDVKM. The CDR3 has 17 amino acids. V trimming: 3 bases; J trimming: 1 base; junction bases outside the gene matches: 8. In DNA form, the CDR3 reads TGTGCCAGCAGTTTTGCGGGAGGGTTCGCCGGCACAGATACGCAGTATTTT. Translated, it gives CASSFAGGFAGTDTQYF.

The V and J genes are TRBV7-8 and TRBJ2-7, with 9 bases fitting TRBD1. CDR1 is SGHVS and CDR2 is FQNEAQ in the germline V gene. The CDR3 runs 16 residues. Trimming at V came to 1 base and at J to 4 bases, leaving 8 bases not matched to a gene. CDR3 sequence (DNA): TGTGCCAGCAGCTTAGTCGGGACAGGGAATGTATACGAGCAGTACTTC. It is translated as CASSLVGTGNVYEQYF.

V and J are TRBV7-2 and TRBJ2-1, with 7 bases matching TRBD2. V gave up 5 bases and J gave up 6 bases; unmatched junction bases: 16. CDR3 length: 17 residues. Per the germline V gene, CDR1 is SGHTA and CDR2 is FQGNSA. The DNA of the CDR3 is TGTGCCAGCAGCCTGAGAGACCTAACGACTAGCCTCAATGAGCAGTTCTTC. Its protein product is CASSLRDLTTSLNEQFF.

The chain employs TRBV10-1 and TRBJ2-5, with 13 nucleotides matching TRBD2. CDR3 size: 17 residues. The V and J ends lost 6 bases and 3 bases, in that order; junction bases with no gene match: 10. Germline values: CDR1 WNHNN, CDR2 SYGVQD (reference sequence). CDR3 protein: CASRRLAGGSSEETQYF. The CDR3 coding sequence is TGCGCCAGCAGGAGACTAGCGGGGGGCAGCTCCGAAGAGACCCAGTACTTC.

The CDR3 loop is CASAGTGTGNTIYF. In nucleotides, the CDR3 is TGTGCCAGTGCCGGGACAGGGACTGGAAACACCATATATTTT. J is TRBJ1-3 and V is TRBV2; TRBD1 aligns across 9 bases. Looked up from germline, CDR1 is SNHLY and CDR2 is FYNNEI. The CDR3 runs to 14 residues. V was clipped by 9 bases and J by 2 bases; unmatched bases: 5.

This chain links TRBV19 with TRBJ2-5; a weak D match, TRBD1 (5 bases). The end of the DNA fits TRBJ2-7 better, so the J call may be wrong. Germline CDR1 is LNHDA and CDR2 is SQIVND (reference sequence). CDR3 size: 14 residues. The CDR3 is CASSRNDRAYEQYF. CDR3 DNA sequence: TGTGCCAGTAGCAGGAACGACAGAGCCTACGAGCAGTACTTC.

This clone was seen more than once but under ten times. The chain joins TRBV6-1 to TRBJ2-5; a possible D gene is TRBD1 (6 bases). CDR3 length: 15 residues. Germline V gene sequence: CDR1 MNHNS, CDR2 SASEGT. Deletions cut 0 bases from V and 5 bases from J, with 13 bases between. In nucleotides, the CDR3 is TGTGCCAGCAGTGAAGCTTCACAGGGTTGGGAGACCCAGTACTTC. It codes for CASSEASQGWETQYF.